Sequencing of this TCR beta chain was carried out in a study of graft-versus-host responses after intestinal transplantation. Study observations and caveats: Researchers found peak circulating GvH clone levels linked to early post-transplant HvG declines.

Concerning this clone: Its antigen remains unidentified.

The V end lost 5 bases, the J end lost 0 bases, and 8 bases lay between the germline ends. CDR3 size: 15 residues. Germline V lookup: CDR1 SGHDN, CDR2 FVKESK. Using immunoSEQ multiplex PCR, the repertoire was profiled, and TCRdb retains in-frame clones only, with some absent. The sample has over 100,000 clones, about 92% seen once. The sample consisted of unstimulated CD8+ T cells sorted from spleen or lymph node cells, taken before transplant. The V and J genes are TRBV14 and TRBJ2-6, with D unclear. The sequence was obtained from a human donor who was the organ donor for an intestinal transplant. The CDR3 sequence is CASSGRLSGANVLTF. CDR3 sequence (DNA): TGTGCCAGCAGCGGGCGGCTCTCTGGGGCCAACGTCCTGACTTTC.